This T cell receptor (beta chain) emerged from a study of T cell responses to AZD1222 COVID-19 vaccine. Repertoires were generated with immunoSEQ multiplex PCR, while TCRdb's copy carries only in-frame clones and drops some. The sample consists of 120,000 to 150,000 clones, about 89% of them appearing once. The receptor comes from an adult in good health. Sequences were derived from peripheral blood, sampled on day 0 of AZD1222 vaccination.

CDR3 residues: CASSDGLNYGYTF. The CDR3 region has the DNA TGTGCCAGCAGTGACGGCCTTAACTATGGCTACACCTTC. J is TRBJ1-2 and V is TRBV25-1; no clear D. Germline lookup yields CDR1 MGHDK and CDR2 SYGVNS. The CDR3 is 13 residues long. V lost 3 bases to trimming and J lost 1 base, with 6 bases between them.